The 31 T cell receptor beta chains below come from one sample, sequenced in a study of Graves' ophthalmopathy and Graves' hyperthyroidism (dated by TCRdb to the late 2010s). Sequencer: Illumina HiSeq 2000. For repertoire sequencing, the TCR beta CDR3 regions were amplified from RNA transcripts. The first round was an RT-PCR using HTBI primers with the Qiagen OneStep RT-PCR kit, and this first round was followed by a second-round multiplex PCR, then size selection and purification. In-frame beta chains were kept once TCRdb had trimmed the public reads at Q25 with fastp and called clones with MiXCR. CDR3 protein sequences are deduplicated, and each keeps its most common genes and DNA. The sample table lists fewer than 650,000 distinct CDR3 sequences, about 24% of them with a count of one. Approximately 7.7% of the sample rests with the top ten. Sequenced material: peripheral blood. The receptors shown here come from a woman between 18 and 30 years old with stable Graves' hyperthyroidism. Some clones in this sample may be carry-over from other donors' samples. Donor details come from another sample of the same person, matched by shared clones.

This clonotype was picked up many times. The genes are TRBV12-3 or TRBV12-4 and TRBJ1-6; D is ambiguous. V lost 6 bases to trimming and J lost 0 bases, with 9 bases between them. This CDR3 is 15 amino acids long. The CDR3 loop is CASSIQSSYNSPLHF. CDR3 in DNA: TGTGCCAGCAGCATACAGAGCTCCTATAATTCACCCCTCCACTTT.

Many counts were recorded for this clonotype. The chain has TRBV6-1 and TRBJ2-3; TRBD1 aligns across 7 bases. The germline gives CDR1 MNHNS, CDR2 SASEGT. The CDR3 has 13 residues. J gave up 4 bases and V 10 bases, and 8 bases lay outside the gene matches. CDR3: CATTLDRADTQYF. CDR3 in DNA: TGTGCCACCACCCTTGACAGGGCAGATACGCAGTATTTT.

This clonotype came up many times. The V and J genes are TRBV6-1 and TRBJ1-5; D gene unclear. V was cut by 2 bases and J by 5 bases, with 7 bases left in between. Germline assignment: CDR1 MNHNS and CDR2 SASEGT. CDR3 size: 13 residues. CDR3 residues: CASSEQEDQPQHF. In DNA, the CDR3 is TGTGCCAGCAGTGAACAGGAGGATCAGCCCCAGCATTTT.

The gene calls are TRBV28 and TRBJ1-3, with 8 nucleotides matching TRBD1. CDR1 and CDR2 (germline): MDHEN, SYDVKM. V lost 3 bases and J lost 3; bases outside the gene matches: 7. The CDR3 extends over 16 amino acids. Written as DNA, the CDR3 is TGTGCCAGCAGTTTTTCTTCAGGGGGCTTTGGAAACACCATATATTTT. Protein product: CASSFSSGGFGNTIYF.

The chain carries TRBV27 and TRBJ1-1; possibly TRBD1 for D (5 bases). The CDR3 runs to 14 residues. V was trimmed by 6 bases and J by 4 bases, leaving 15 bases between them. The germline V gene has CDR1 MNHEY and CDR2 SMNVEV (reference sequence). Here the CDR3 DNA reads TGTGCCAGCAGCCTTCGTGGGACCGGCACTGAAGCTTTCTTT. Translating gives CASSLRGTGTEAFF.

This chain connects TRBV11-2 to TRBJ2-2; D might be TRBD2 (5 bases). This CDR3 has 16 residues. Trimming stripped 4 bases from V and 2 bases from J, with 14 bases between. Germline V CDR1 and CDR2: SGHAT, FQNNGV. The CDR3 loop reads CASSSPRGLNTGELFF. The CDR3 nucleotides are TGTGCCAGCAGCTCGCCCCGTGGACTCAACACCGGGGAGCTGTTTTTT.

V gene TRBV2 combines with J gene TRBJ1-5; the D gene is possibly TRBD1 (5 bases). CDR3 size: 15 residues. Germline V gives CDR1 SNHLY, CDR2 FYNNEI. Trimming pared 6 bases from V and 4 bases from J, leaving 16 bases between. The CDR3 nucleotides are TGTGCCAGCAGGGGGGACCGTAAGATTAATCAGCCCCAGCATTTT. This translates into CASRGDRKINQPQHF.

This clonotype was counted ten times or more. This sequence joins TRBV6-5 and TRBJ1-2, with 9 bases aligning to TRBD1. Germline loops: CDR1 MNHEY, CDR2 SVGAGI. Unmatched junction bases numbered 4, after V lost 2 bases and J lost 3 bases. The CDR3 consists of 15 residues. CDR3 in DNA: TGTGCCAGCAGTTACCACCGGGACAGGGACTATGGCTACACCTTC. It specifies CASSYHRDRDYGYTF.

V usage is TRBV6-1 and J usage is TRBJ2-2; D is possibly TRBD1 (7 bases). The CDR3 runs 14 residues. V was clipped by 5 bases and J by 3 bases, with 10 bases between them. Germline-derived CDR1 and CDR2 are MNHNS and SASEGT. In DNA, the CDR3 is TGTGCCAGCAGTCAGGGGGGTGACACCGGGGAGCTGTTTTTT. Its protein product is CASSQGGDTGELFF.

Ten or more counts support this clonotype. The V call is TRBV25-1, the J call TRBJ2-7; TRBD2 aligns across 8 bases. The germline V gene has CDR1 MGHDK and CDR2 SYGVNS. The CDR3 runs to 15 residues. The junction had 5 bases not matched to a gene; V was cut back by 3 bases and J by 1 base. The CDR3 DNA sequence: TGTGCCAGCAGTGATGACGGGGGGGAATCCTACGAGCAGTACTTC. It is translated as CASSDDGGESYEQYF.

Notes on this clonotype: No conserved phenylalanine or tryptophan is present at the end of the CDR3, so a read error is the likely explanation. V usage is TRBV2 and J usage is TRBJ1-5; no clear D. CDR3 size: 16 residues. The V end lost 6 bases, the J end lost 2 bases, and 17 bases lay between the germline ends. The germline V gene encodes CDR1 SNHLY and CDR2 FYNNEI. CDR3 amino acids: CASSLRGSIGNQPQHS. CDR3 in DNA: TGTGCCAGCAGCCTCCGTGGGTCAATAGGCAATCAGCCCCAGCATTCT.

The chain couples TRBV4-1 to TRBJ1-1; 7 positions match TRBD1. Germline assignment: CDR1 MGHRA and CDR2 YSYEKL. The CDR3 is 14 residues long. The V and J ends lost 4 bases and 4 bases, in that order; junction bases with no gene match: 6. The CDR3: CASSPGQYLTEAFF. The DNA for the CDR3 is TGCGCCAGCAGCCCGGGACAGTATCTCACTGAAGCTTTCTTT.

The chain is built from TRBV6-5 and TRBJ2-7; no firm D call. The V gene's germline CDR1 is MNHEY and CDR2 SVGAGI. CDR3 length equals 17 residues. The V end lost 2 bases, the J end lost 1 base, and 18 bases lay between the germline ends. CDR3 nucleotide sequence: TGTGCCAGCAGTTACCAGAGGCCGGCAGGCATTTCCTACGAGCAGTACTTC. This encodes CASSYQRPAGISYEQYF.

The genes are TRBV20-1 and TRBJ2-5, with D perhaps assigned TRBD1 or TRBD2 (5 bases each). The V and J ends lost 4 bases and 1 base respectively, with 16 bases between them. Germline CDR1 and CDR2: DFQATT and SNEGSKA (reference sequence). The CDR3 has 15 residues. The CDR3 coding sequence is TGCAGTGCTAACCAGGGTCGGCTAGCCCAAGAGACCCAGTACTTC. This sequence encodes CSANQGRLAQETQYF.

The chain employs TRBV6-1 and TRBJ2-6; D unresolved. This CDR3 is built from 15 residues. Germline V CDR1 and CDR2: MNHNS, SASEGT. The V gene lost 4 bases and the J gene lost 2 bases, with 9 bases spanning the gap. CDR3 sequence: CASSVRGPGANVLTF. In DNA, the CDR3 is TGTGCCAGCAGTGTCCGAGGCCCTGGGGCCAACGTCCTGACTTTC.

The CDR3: CSAGWSGGPYQETQYF. The CDR3 nucleotides read TGCAGTGCTGGATGGAGCGGGGGACCGTACCAAGAGACCCAGTACTTC. The genes are TRBV20-1 and TRBJ2-5; 8 bases are a match to TRBD2. The CDR3 has 16 amino acids. With V trimmed by 5 bases and J by 0 bases, 11 bases remained unmatched. Per the germline V gene, CDR1 is DFQATT and CDR2 is SNEGSKA (reference sequence).

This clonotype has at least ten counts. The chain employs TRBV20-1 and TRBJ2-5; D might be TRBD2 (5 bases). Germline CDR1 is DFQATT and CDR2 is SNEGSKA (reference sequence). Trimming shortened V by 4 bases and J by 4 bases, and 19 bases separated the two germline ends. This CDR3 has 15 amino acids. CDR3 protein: CSATQAASGGETQYF. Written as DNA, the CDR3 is TGCAGTGCTACCCAAGCAGCCAGCGGCGGAGAGACCCAGTACTTC.

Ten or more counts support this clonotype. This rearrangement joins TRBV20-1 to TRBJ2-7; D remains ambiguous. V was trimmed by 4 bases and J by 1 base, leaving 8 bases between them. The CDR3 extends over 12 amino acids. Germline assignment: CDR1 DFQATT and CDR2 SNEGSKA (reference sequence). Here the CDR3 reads CSATGNSYEQYF. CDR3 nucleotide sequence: TGCAGTGCTACGGGCAATTCCTACGAGCAGTACTTC.

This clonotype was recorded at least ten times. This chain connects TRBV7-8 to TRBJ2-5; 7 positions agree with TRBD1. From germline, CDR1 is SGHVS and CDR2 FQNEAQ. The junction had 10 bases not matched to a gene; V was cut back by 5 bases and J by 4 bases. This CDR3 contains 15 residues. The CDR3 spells CASSPRDSKAETQYF. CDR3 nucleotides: TGTGCCAGCAGCCCTCGGGACAGTAAGGCAGAGACCCAGTACTTC.

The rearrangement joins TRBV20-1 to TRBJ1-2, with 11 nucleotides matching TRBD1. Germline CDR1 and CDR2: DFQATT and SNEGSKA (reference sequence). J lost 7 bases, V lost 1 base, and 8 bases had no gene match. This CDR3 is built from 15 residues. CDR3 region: CSARVGTGGYGGYTF. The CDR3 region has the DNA TGCAGTGCTAGAGTAGGGACAGGGGGATATGGTGGCTACACCTTC.

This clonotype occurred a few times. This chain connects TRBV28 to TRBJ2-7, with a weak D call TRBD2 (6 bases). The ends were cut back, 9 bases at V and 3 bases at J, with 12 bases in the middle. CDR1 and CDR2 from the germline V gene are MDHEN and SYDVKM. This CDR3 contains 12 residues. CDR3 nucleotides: TGTGCCAGTACCGGGGGAGGCTACGAGCAGTACTTC. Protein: CASTGGGYEQYF.

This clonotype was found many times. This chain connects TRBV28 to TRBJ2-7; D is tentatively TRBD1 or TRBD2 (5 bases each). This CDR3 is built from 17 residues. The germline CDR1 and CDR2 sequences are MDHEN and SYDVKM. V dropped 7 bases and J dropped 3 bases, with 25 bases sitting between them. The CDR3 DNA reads TGTGCCAGCAAATTTAGCCCTGGGGTAGGTGGGGGCTACGAGCAGTACTTC. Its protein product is CASKFSPGVGGGYEQYF.

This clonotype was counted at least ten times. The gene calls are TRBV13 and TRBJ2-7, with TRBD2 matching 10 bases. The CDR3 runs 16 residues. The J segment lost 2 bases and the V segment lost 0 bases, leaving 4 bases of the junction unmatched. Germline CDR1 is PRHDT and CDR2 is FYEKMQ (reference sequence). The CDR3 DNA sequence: TGTGCCAGCAGCTTAGGCCTAGCGGGAGTCCCCTACGAGCAGTACTTC. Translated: CASSLGLAGVPYEQYF.

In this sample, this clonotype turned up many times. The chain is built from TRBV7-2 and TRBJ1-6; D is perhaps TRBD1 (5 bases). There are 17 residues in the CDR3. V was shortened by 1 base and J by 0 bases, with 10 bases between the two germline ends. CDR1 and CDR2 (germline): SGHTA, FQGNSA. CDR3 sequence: CASSLVGESSYNSPLHF. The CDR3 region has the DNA TGTGCCAGCAGCTTAGTGGGGGAGAGCTCCTATAATTCACCCCTCCACTTT.

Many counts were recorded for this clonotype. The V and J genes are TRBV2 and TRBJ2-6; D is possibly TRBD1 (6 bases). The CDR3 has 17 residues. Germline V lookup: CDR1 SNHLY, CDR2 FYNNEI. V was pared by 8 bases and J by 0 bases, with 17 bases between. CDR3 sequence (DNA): TGTGCCAGCGATCGGTCTGGACAGCTCTCTGGGGCCAACGTCCTGACTTTC. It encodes CASDRSGQLSGANVLTF.

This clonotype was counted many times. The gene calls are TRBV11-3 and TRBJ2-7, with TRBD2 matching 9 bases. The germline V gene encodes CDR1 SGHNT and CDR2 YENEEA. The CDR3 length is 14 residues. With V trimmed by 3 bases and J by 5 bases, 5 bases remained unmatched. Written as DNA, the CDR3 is TGTGCCAGCAGCTTCGGGACTAGCAACGACGAGCAGTACTTC. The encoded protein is CASSFGTSNDEQYF.

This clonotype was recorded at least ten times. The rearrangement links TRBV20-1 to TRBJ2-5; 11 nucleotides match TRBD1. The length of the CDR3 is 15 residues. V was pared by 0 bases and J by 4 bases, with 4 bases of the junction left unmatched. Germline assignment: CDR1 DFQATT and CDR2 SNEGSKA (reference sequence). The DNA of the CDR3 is TGCAGTGCTAGAGACCGGGACAGGGGGAGAGAGACCCAGTACTTC. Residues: CSARDRDRGRETQYF.

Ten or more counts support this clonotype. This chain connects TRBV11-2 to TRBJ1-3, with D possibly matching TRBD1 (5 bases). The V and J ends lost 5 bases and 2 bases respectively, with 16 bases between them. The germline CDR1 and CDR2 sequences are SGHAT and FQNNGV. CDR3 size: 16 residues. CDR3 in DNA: TGTGCCAGCAGCCAGTACGGGGGTACTGCTGGAAACACCATATATTTT. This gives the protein CASSQYGGTAGNTIYF.

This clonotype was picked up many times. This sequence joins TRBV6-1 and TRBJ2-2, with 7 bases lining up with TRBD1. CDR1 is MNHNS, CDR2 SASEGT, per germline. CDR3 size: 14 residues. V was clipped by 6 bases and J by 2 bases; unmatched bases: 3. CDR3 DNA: TGTGCCAGCAGCAGGGACAGAAACACCGGGGAGCTGTTTTTT. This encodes CASSRDRNTGELFF.

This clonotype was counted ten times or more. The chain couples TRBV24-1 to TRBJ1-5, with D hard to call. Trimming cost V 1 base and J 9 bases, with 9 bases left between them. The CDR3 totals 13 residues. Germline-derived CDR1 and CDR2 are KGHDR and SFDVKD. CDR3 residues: CATSDFPQGPQHF. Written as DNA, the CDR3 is TGTGCCACCAGTGATTTTCCTCAAGGGCCCCAGCATTTT.

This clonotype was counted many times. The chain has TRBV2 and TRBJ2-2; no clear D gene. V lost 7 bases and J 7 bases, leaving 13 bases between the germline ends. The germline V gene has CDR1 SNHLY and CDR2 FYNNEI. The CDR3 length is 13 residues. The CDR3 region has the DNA TGTGCCAGCATGAGGATTCCTGGCGGGGAGCTGTTTTTT. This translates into CASMRIPGGELFF.